A single sample gave rise to the 18 T cell receptor beta chains below, sequenced in a study of blood T cells in healthy people across ages. The authors ran a second PCR of about 6 to 12 cycles using a sample-barcoded 5' primer and a J-beta primer mix. TCRdb reprocessed the 5' RACE reads with MiXCR, giving one entry per CDR3 protein. This sample has approximately 810,000 distinct CDR3 sequences; 30% to 45% occur once, and the top ten carry 10% to 15%. Sequencing used blood. These receptors came from a man aged 18 to 35 in good health.

The chain links TRBV20-1 to TRBJ2-1, with D perhaps being TRBD1 or TRBD2 (6 bases each). V was cut by 8 bases and J by 11 bases, with 16 bases left in between. Germline V gene lookup returns CDR1 DFQATT and CDR2 SNEGSKA (reference sequence). The CDR3 consists of 11 residues. The CDR3 nucleotides are TGCAGTCCCCCGAGGGGGGAGCAGCAGTTCTTC. Protein sequence: CSPPRGEQQFF.

This clonotype was observed many times. This chain links TRBV7-2 with TRBJ1-1; D might be TRBD1 (6 bases). CDR3 length equals 15 residues. The germline V gene encodes CDR1 SGHTA and CDR2 FQGNSA. Trimming took off 3 bases at V and 0 bases at J, with 11 bases between the two ends. CDR3 region: CASSLEGGLNTEAFF. The CDR3 DNA is TGTGCCAGCAGCTTGGAGGGGGGCTTGAACACTGAAGCTTTCTTT. The full variable domain, its missing parts supplied by reference TRBV7-2 and TRBJ1-1, is GAGVSQSPSNKVTEKGKDVELRCDPISGHTALYWYRQSLGQGLEFLIYFQGNSAPDKSGLPSDRFSAERTGGSVSTLTIQRTQQEDSAVYLCASSLEGGLNTEAFFGQGTRLTVV.

This clonotype was counted a few times. The V and J genes are TRBV6-6 and TRBJ2-4, with a possible D match to TRBD1 (5 bases). CDR3 length: 17 amino acids. Germline loops: CDR1 MNHNY, CDR2 SVGAGI (reference sequence). V was trimmed by 4 bases and J by 0 bases, leaving 16 bases between them. The CDR3 spells CASSSRQSSLAKNIQYF. CDR3 in DNA: TGTGCCAGCAGTTCTCGACAGTCATCTCTAGCCAAAAACATTCAGTACTTC.

In DNA, the CDR3 is TGTGCCACACGGGACATAATAAACTATGGCTACACCTTC. Its translation: CATRDIINYGYTF. This chain joins TRBV10-3 and TRBJ1-2, with D tentatively TRBD1 (6 bases). The V gene lost 10 bases and the J gene lost 2 bases, with 14 bases spanning the gap. This CDR3 has 13 residues. Per germline, CDR1 ENHRY and CDR2 SYGVKD.

This clonotype was observed many times. The genes are TRBV28 and TRBJ1-1; D unresolved. V gave up 5 bases and J gave up 6 bases, with 22 bases separating them. The CDR3 has 16 residues. The germline V gene has CDR1 MDHEN and CDR2 SYDVKM. CDR3 DNA sequence: TGTGCCAGCAGTCCCGAAGGTCCCCGGTACAGAGCTGAAGCTTTCTTT. Translation gives CASSPEGPRYRAEAFF.

This clonotype has a handful of counts. The chain combines TRBV5-1 with TRBJ2-3; D not certain. This CDR3 has 14 amino acids. The germline V gene encodes CDR1 SGHRS and CDR2 YFSETQ. V lost 4 bases and J lost 4, with 13 bases in between. CDR3 amino acids: CASSPVDAADTQYF. DNA for the CDR3: TGCGCCAGCAGCCCTGTTGATGCGGCAGATACGCAGTATTTT.

This chain links TRBV4-1 with TRBJ1-4, with TRBD1 identical over 9 bases. CDR1 is MGHRA, CDR2 YSYEKL, per germline. The CDR3 length is 16 residues. V dropped 5 bases and J dropped 7; count of bases not matched to a gene: 11. The CDR3 spells CASSSPFTGGVEKLFF. The CDR3 DNA reads as TGCGCCAGCAGCTCCCCCTTCACAGGGGGCGTTGAAAAACTGTTTTTT.

The chain couples TRBV12-3 or TRBV12-4 to TRBJ2-4, with 13 bases aligning to TRBD2. The J call is doubtful: the DNA matches TRBJ2-7 better. The CDR3 consists of 15 residues. CDR3 coding DNA: TGTGCCAGCAGTCCCCGGACTAGCGGGAGCCACGAGCAGTACTTC. Its translation is CASSPRTSGSHEQYF.

This clonotype showed up many times. This chain joins TRBV7-2 and TRBJ1-2; 7 bases align to TRBD1. The V and J ends lost 5 bases and 5 bases, in that order; junction bases with no gene match: 8. The CDR3 contains 14 residues. Germline CDR1 SGHTA, CDR2 FQGNSA. CDR3 DNA sequence: TGTGCCAGCAGCAAAACCGGGACAGAATATGGCTACACCTTC. This sequence encodes CASSKTGTEYGYTF.

The sample holds a few counts of this clonotype. The rearrangement uses TRBV6-2 or TRBV6-3 and TRBJ1-2; D may be TRBD1 (6 bases). The germline gives CDR1 MNHEY, CDR2 SVGEGT. The V end lost 8 bases, the J end lost 2 bases, and 15 bases lay between the germline ends. The CDR3 has 14 residues. The CDR3 reads CASVQGPLNYGYTF. CDR3 coding DNA: TGTGCCAGCGTTCAGGGGCCCCTGAACTATGGCTACACCTTC.

The CDR3 spells CASSLGSSGAHETQYF. The DNA of the CDR3 is TGTGCCAGCAGCTTAGGGTCTAGCGGGGCCCACGAGACCCAGTACTTC. The chain uses TRBV7-2 and TRBJ2-5, with 9 positions matching TRBD2. Germline trimming cut 1 base from V and 5 bases from J; bases unmatched to any gene: 8. Germline V gene data show CDR1 as SGHTA and CDR2 as FQGNSA. This CDR3 region has 16 residues. The complete variable domain, with remaining parts taken from reference TRBV7-2 and TRBJ2-5, reads GAGVSQSPSNKVTEKGKDVELRCDPISGHTALYWYRQSLGQGLEFLIYFQGNSAPDKSGLPSDRFSAERTGGSVSTLTIQRTQQEDSAVYLCASSLGSSGAHETQYFGPGTRLLVL.

V gene TRBV2 combines with J gene TRBJ1-5, with TRBD1 as a possible D gene (5 bases). The germline V gene has CDR1 SNHLY and CDR2 FYNNEI. This CDR3 is 14 amino acids long. V shed 4 bases and J shed 6 bases, with 13 bases lying between them. The DNA for the CDR3 is TGTGCCAGCAGTGTTAGCAGGGTGGTTCAGCCCCAGCATTTT. Its protein product is CASSVSRVVQPQHF.

V and J are TRBV12-3 or TRBV12-4 and TRBJ2-2; a weak D match, TRBD2 (6 bases). V shed 7 bases and J shed 5 bases, with 20 bases lying between them. This CDR3 has 16 residues. CDR3: CASTSTGLPRTGELFF. CDR3 sequence (DNA): TGTGCCAGCACCTCTACGGGACTGCCGAGAACCGGGGAGCTGTTTTTT.

This clonotype was counted between two and nine times. One end of the junction varies from germline; a read error may be responsible. V gene TRBV5-6 combines with J gene TRBJ1-2, with 7 bases that match TRBD1. Germline CDR1 reads SGHDT; CDR2 reads YYEEEE. CDR3 length equals 15 residues. CDR3 DNA sequence: TGTGCCAGCAGCTTGTTGGGACAGACCAACTTTGGCTACACCTTC. This encodes CASSLLGQTNFGYTF.

The rearrangement uses TRBV12-3 or TRBV12-4 and TRBJ1-6, with 10 nucleotides matching TRBD1. The CDR3 has 14 amino acids. Trimming at V came to 7 bases and at J to 9 bases, leaving 6 bases not matched to a gene. The CDR3 spells CASTPGTGVSPLHF. CDR3 DNA sequence: TGTGCCAGCACCCCGGGGACAGGGGTTTCACCCCTCCACTTT.

Here the CDR3 DNA reads TGCGCCAGCAGCTTGAGCACCGGGACTTTCAACACCGGGGAGCTGTTTTTT. Amino acid sequence: CASSLSTGTFNTGELFF. The gene calls are TRBV5-1 and TRBJ2-2; tentatively, D is TRBD2 (6 bases). With 1 base removed from V and 2 bases from J, the gap between germline ends came to 15 bases. The CDR3 loop spans 17 amino acids. The V gene's germline CDR1 is SGHRS and CDR2 YFSETQ.

The rearrangement joins TRBV2 to TRBJ2-5, with D tentatively TRBD1 or TRBD2 (5 bases each). CDR3 length: 14 amino acids. Germline V gene lookup returns CDR1 SNHLY and CDR2 FYNNEI. The ends were cut back, 7 bases at V and 2 bases at J, with 14 bases in the middle. CDR3 loop: CASTPGPGQETQYF. DNA for the CDR3: TGTGCCAGCACTCCGGGGCCCGGGCAAGAGACCCAGTACTTC.

As to this clonotype: One end of the junction fails to match germline, which may point to a read error. The genes are TRBV25-1 and TRBJ1-4; D remains ambiguous. Looked up from germline, CDR1 is MGHDK and CDR2 is SYGVNS. The length of the CDR3 is 13 residues. The CDR3 loop is CANSEFGKGKLFF. The CDR3 nucleotides read TGTGCCAACAGTGAATTTGGGAAGGGAAAACTGTTTTTT.